This entry concerns a single T cell receptor beta chain. This clonotype was counted at least ten times. It lacks a known antigen. No base quality information exists; no much larger clone differs at one position. The data were taken from a study of tumor-infiltrating lymphocytes in primary liver carcinoma (TCRdb year 2017). For the study in its entirety: Of the five patients (three men and two women, aged 30 to 69 years), four had hepatocellular carcinoma and one had combined HCC and intrahepatic cholangiocarcinoma. The tumors of the five patients were staged as T1-T3 N0M0, with maximum diameters ranging from about 4.2 to 11 cm. Each sample produced roughly 3.65 to 7.5 million productive TCRbeta reads, and read depth showed no significant difference between tissue types. For each liver tumor, the study sampled five regions along with adjacent normal tissue and blood, and applied TCRbeta repertoire sequencing, expression microarrays and whole-exome sequencing. A total of about 35 specimens from 5 patients went through TCRbeta repertoire sequencing, namely 25 tumor regions, 5 adjacent noncancerous liver tissues and 5 peripheral blood samples. Agilent mRNA microarray profiling was performed on the 25 tumor region samples to relate TCRbeta repertoire diversity to the local molecular phenotype. High reproducibility was observed for the technical replicate repertoires, with mean shared-clone rates approximately 0.92 and correlation coefficients above 0.95.

Starting from about 500 ng total RNA, TCRbeta-specific cDNA was produced by reverse transcription with a constant-region primer and ProtoScript II reverse transcriptase. The TCRbeta libraries were prepared through three rounds of nested multiplex PCR following a slightly modified ARM-PCR procedure. Each of the first two PCR rounds ran for about 10 cycles using multiplex TRBV1-TRBV30 forward primers together with a Cbeta reverse primer. Sample barcodes and Illumina adapters were added in a final 25-cycle PCR using Deep VentR polymerase. Amplicons of 200-500 bp were gel-purified with a QIAquick gel extraction kit before sequencing. TCRbeta amplicons were sequenced on an Illumina HiSeq 2500 with 250-bp paired-end reads. The authors' analysis ran thus. Quality trimming of reads was performed with Trimmomatic v0.33, and paired reads were merged with FLASH v1.2.11 so that full CDR3 sequences could be recovered. MiGEC v1.2.1b assigned V, D and J germline segments to the rearranged TCRbeta sequences. Clonotype statistics, along with Shannon-Wiener diversity indices, were calculated using VDJtools v1.0.0. To reduce sampling bias, subsequent analyses other than the diversity analysis used only the 250 most abundant clonotypes in each sample. TCRdb reprocessing: public reads trimmed at Q25 with fastp, clones called with MiXCR, in-frame beta chains kept. Rows matching on CDR3 protein sequence are summarized as one entry with the most common DNA and genes. The V and J calls shown here were made by TCRdb, not taken from the authors' results. The sample table shows 100,000 to 150,000 distinct CDR3 sequences, and 64% are seen once. Jointly, the top ten make up 7% to 10% of the sample.

Its CDR3 holds 15 amino acids, cysteine through phenylalanine. Left in the record is the CDR3 DNA by itself, 45 bases read in frame from the first base. The CDR1 and CDR2 encoded by the germline V gene are MNHEY and SVGAGI. Trimming accounts for 6 bases at V and 0 bases at J, while the number of junction bases matched to no gene is 7. Without any cell sorting, total RNA and DNA were co-extracted from approximately 22-30 mg of bulk tissue using the AllPrep DNA/RNA mini kit. Between November 2015 and early 2016, a handful of patients in China with histopathologically diagnosed primary liver carcinoma had surgical resection. Patients had chronic HBV infection and were treatment-naive at sampling. Each tumor was sampled at five spatially separated regions: the superior, inferior, left-lateral and right-lateral poles and the tumor centre. Histology showed that every tumor sample contained more than 75% viable tumor cells. Each fresh piece of tumor and adjacent tissue was cut in two, with one half stored in RNAlater at -80 degrees C and the other half sent for histology.

The paper's findings and limits, for the study overall: Repertoire overlap was higher between tumor regions (mean around 36%) than tumor-adjacent (around 17%) or tumor-blood (14%) pairs, consistent with antigen-driven expansion. A significantly larger repertoire fraction was made up by the top 250 clones in tumors than in blood (p = 0.039). Only about 7-24% of top clones were present in all five regions of a tumor, suggesting spatial heterogeneity of tumor-infiltrating T cells. Because sequencing covered only the TCR beta chain and unpaired alpha chains were not captured, true repertoire diversity is likely underestimated. Only a few patients were included in the study, and the authors note that the findings should be validated in a larger study. Bulk unsorted samples precluded comparing CD4+ and CD8+ T cell repertoires.

Material: liver tumor tissue from sampling region 3. This sample's cell subset or site label indicates: tumor region T3, left-lateral pole. The source is an older woman with primary liver carcinoma and hepatitis B virus infection. The sequence links TRBV6-5 to TRBJ2-7, with 8 junctional bases fitting TRBD2. The nucleotide sequence is TGTGCCAGCAGCAAAACTAGCGGAAGCTCCTACGAGCAGTACTTC. This encodes CASSKTSGSSYEQYF.